The 12 T cell receptor beta chains below were found in one sample sequenced in a study of regulatory T cells in long-lasting Graves disease (TCRdb year 2021). Libraries were constructed by multiplex PCR. The sample was run on an Illumina HiSeq 4000. iRepertoire HTBI primers and Arm-PCR amplification of CDR3 regions were used to construct TCR beta libraries. TCRdb itself trimmed the public reads at Q25 with fastp, ran MiXCR and retained productive beta chains. Duplicate CDR3 protein sequences are folded into a single record with the most common DNA and genes. The sample data list some 560,000 distinct CDR3 sequences, and roughly 15% of these were observed just once. The ten largest clones add up to 20% to 25% of the sample. The time point label for this specimen denotes: newly diagnosed GD, antithyroid drugs for less than 3 months. RNA was extracted from PBMCs in TRIzol for both TCR sequencing and RNA sequencing.

This sample also belongs to another study, concerning T cells in Graves' hyperthyroidism and ophthalmopathy.

Sequenced material: peripheral blood mononuclear cells (PBMCs), taken at new diagnosis, from a patient treated with antithyroid drugs. Every receptor here comes from a woman between 40 and 65 years old with Graves disease. Donor details come from another sample of the same person, matched by shared clones.

The table lists this clonotype with a few counts. The chain links TRBV5-1 to TRBJ2-1; perhaps TRBD2 as D (6 bases). V was clipped by 4 bases and J by 0 bases, with 17 bases between them. This CDR3 has 17 amino acids. CDR1 is SGHRS, CDR2 YFSETQ, per germline. CDR3 DNA sequence: TGCGCCAGCAGCGCCCGCCCGACGGGGGACTCCTACAATGAGCAGTTCTTC. Translating gives CASSARPTGDSYNEQFF.

The sample holds many counts of this clonotype. The J gene is TRBJ1-3, the V gene TRBV12-3 or TRBV12-4; no firm D call. This CDR3 has 14 residues. V shed 5 bases and J shed 3 bases, with 11 bases lying between them. CDR3 nucleotide sequence: TGTGCCAGCAGTCTGTGGCGGAGTGGAAACACCATATATTTT. Its protein is CASSLWRSGNTIYF.

This clonotype was counted many times. The rearrangement joins TRBV20-1 to TRBJ2-1; 8 bases map to TRBD1. This CDR3 has 16 residues. Germline V lookup: CDR1 DFQATT, CDR2 SNEGSKA (reference sequence). V lost 2 bases, J lost 5 bases, and 11 bases stayed unmatched. This CDR3 reads CSARTETGEWNNEQFF. Here the CDR3 DNA reads TGCAGTGCTAGAACGGAGACAGGGGAATGGAACAATGAGCAGTTCTTC.

This clonotype was detected only a few times. This chain links TRBV6-5 with TRBJ2-2; TRBD1 or TRBD2 may be the D gene (5 bases each). Germline values: CDR1 MNHEY, CDR2 SVGAGI. CDR3 length: 14 amino acids. Trimming took off 0 bases at V and 8 bases at J, with 10 bases between the two ends. CDR3 nucleotides: TGTGCCAGCAGTTACTCGATGGGGGTGGGGGAGCTGTTTTTT. Translation: CASSYSMGVGELFF.

There are many counts of this clonotype. This sequence joins TRBV7-3 and TRBJ2-3; 8 bases line up with TRBD2. Trimming cost V 5 bases and J 1 base; bases outside gene matches: 8. Per germline, CDR1 SGHTA and CDR2 FQGTGA. This CDR3 is 16 amino acids long. CDR3 sequence: CASSRFSGAGTDTQYF. The DNA of the CDR3 is TGTGCCAGCAGCCGATTTAGCGGGGCGGGCACAGATACGCAGTATTTT.

A few counts support this clonotype. This sequence joins TRBV25-1 and TRBJ1-4; D is uncertain. Germline lookup yields CDR1 MGHDK and CDR2 SYGVNS. This CDR3 is 11 amino acids long. V was trimmed by 2 bases and J by 13 bases, leaving 8 bases between them. In nucleotides, the CDR3 is TGTGCCAGCAGTGAAGGACTCGGACTGTTTTTT. This codes for CASSEGLGLFF.

This clonotype was found many times. The rearrangement joins TRBV18 to TRBJ1-1, with 7 bases identical to TRBD1. The CDR3 covers 14 residues. The germline V gene has CDR1 KGHSH and CDR2 LQKENI. V shed 3 bases, J shed 6 bases, and the junction held 7 bases outside the gene matches. DNA of the CDR3: TGTGCCAGCTCACCGACAGGGATGGGGGCTGAAGCTTTCTTT. Its translation: CASSPTGMGAEAFF.

This clonotype was seen more than once but under ten times. Germline is not matched at one junction end, which may reflect a read error. The rearrangement uses TRBV19 and TRBJ1-2, with D possibly being TRBD1 (5 bases). CDR1 and CDR2 (germline): LNHDA, SQIVND (reference sequence). The CDR3 totals 12 residues. CDR3 amino acids: CASSGQQWGYAF. The CDR3 bases are TGTGCCAGTAGTGGACAACAGTGGGGCTACGCCTTC.

This clonotype was recorded at least ten times. The rearrangement uses TRBV2 and TRBJ1-4; D not certain. Germline CDR1 and CDR2: SNHLY and FYNNEI. The CDR3 has 13 amino acids. The V end was cut by 6 bases, the J end by 3 bases, with 8 bases between. The chain's CDR3 is CASRRQANEKLFF. Here the CDR3 DNA reads TGTGCCAGCAGGAGGCAGGCTAATGAAAAACTGTTTTTT.

This clonotype was counted ten times or more. The chain has TRBV12-3 or TRBV12-4 and TRBJ2-5; 7 nucleotides line up with TRBD1. V shed 8 bases and J 9 bases; nucleotides not matched to a gene: 12. The CDR3 extends over 13 amino acids. The CDR3 DNA is TGTGCCAGCCAGCCGGGACAGCCTTCTGCCCAGTACTTC. Amino acids: CASQPGQPSAQYF.

This clonotype was observed many times. DNA for the CDR3: TGTGCCAGCACTCTAGCGGGGCTCACAGATACGCAGTATTTT. Translating it yields CASTLAGLTDTQYF. V gene TRBV12-3 or TRBV12-4 combines with J gene TRBJ2-3, with TRBD2 matching over 9 bases. CDR3 size: 14 residues. Trimming cost V 7 bases and J 2 bases; bases outside gene matches: 4.

This chain links TRBV6-2 or TRBV6-3 with TRBJ1-6, with TRBD1 matching over 7 bases. V lost 0 bases, J lost 10 bases, and 12 bases stayed unmatched. Germline CDR1 and CDR2: MNHEY and SVGEGT. This CDR3 comprises 17 residues. CDR3 coding DNA: TGTGCCAGCAGTTACTCGAAGATGGACCAGGGGGAATCACCCCTCCACTTT. This sequence encodes CASSYSKMDQGESPLHF.